This TCR beta chain was profiled in a study of vaccination and CD4 T cells after COVID-19. A remark on this clonotype: No antigen is known for it.

The Oncomine TCR Beta short-read assay was what sequenced the DNA obtained from cultured CD4+ T cells. Using its own MiXCR run on the PCR reads, TCRdb lists one record per CDR3 protein. The data contain roughly 12,000 distinct CDR3 sequences, approximately 57% of them singletons. Treatment specified: approximately 10-day PBMC culture with coronavirus spike peptide pools or control peptides (ViraFEST assay). The sequenced sample was CD4+ T cells from blood, cultured in vitro. The sequence was collected from a human donor who had recovered from COVID-19.

The CDR3 protein is CATKAPTGLAGATITDTQYF. The DNA of the CDR3 is TGTGCCACCAAAGCCCCGACGGGACTAGCGGGAGCGACTATCACAGATACGCAGTATTTT. The V and J genes are TRBV15 and TRBJ2-3, with 14 bases fitting TRBD2. From germline, CDR1 is LNHNV and CDR2 YYDKDF (reference sequence). J lost 2 bases, V lost 7 bases, and 17 bases had no gene match. The CDR3 spans 20 residues.